These 17 T cell receptor beta chains share one sample of origin, sequenced in a study of TET2 disruption in CD19-targeted CAR T cells. The treatment was: autologous CTL019 cells: CD19 CAR with 4-1BB and CD3 zeta domains. These receptors have no known antigen. Produced via immunoSEQ multiplex PCR; TCRdb's table is partial and in-frame only. The sample table includes about 30,000 clones. The sequencing used CD8- CAR+ T cells sorted from cultured blood T cells, collected for CD19 CAR T cell therapy. Regarding subset: CD8-negative CAR-positive T cells from the infusion product. Receptors originate from a man between 65 and 85 years old with chronic lymphocytic leukemia.

As regards this clone: The CDR3 end is not reached by the read, which stops 3 residues before it; the germline J gene fills it in. The chain links TRBV5-1 to TRBJ1-4; D perhaps matches TRBD1 (6 bases). The germline gives CDR1 SGHRS, CDR2 YFSETQ. V was shortened by 3 bases and J by 1 base, with 7 bases between the two germline ends. This CDR3 has 14 residues. The covered CDR3 bases are TGCGCCAGCAGCTCAGGGGAAACTAATGAAAAA. Its protein is CASSSGETNEK. The CDR3 as a whole reads CASSSGETNEKLFF.

Notes on this clone: The read terminates 3 residues before the CDR3 end, so the remaining end is supplied by the germline J gene. V is TRBV6-1 and J is TRBJ2-4, with 10 bases that match TRBD1. This CDR3 spans 18 amino acids. Germline lookup yields CDR1 MNHNS and CDR2 SASEGT. CDR3 DNA, as far as it was read: TGTGCCAGCAGTGAAAGTGGACAGGGGGGCTCTGGCAATCAGCCT. This translates into CASSESGQGGSGNQP. Given in full, the CDR3 is CASSESGQGGSGNQPQYF.

As to this clone: The sequence runs out 3 residues before the end of the CDR3; the remainder is reconstructed from the germline J gene. The V and J genes are TRBV18 and TRBJ1-2; D unresolved. Germline values: CDR1 KGHSH, CDR2 LQKENI. This CDR3 contains 12 residues. CDR3 bases read: TGTGCCAGCTCACCATCGCGGGATGAC. Translation: CASSPSRDD. The entire CDR3 protein is CASSPSRDDYTF.

The CDR3 reads CASGRDRQETQYF. The CDR3 DNA, read in part, is TGTGCCAGCGGTCGGGACAGACAAGAGACC. The chain has TRBV2 and TRBJ2-5; the match to TRBD1 covers 7 bases. Read coverage stops 3 residues before the CDR3 terminus; the germline J gene supplies the remainder. J gave up 2 bases and V 8 bases, and 5 bases lay outside the gene matches. Germline V CDR1 and CDR2: SNHLY, FYNNEI. The CDR3 sequence is 13 residues long.

Details on this clone: The read terminates 3 residues ahead of where the CDR3 ends, so the germline J gene completes it. This sequence joins TRBV6-2 or TRBV6-3 and TRBJ2-4; D might be TRBD2 (6 bases). There are 15 residues in the CDR3. Germline-derived CDR1 and CDR2 are MNHEY and SVGEGT. CDR3: CASSRGTDYYQPQYF. The covered CDR3 bases are TGTGCCAGCAGCCGCGGGACTGATTATTATCAGCCT.

With regard to this clone: The CDR3 goes on 3 residues after the read ends, and that part is filled in from the germline J gene. The chain uses TRBV29-1 and TRBJ1-1; D may be TRBD1 (6 bases). Germline V gives CDR1 SQVTM, CDR2 ANQGSEA. The CDR3 sequence is 14 residues long. The germline V and J ends were trimmed by 4 bases and 1 base, with 13 bases remaining between them. The CDR3 sequence: CSVVSGEGNTEAFF. The sequenced CDR3 bases are TGCAGCGTTGTTTCAGGGGAGGGGAACACTGAA. The full variable domain, with the rest looked up from reference TRBV29-1 and TRBJ1-1, is SAVISQKPSRDICQRGTSLTIQCQVDSQVTMMFWYRQQPGQSLTLIATANQGSEATYESGFVIDKFPISRPNLTFSTLTVSNMSPEDSSIYLCSVVSGEGNTEAFFGQGTRLTVV.

In the case of this clone: From the germline J gene comes the end of the CDR3, since the read stops 3 residues before it. V usage is TRBV7-3 and J usage is TRBJ2-3, with 10 nucleotides matching TRBD1. CDR1 SGHTA and CDR2 FQGTGA come from the germline V gene. CDR3 length: 14 amino acids. Incomplete CDR3 DNA: TGTGCCAGCAGCTTATGGGGGGGACAGGGGACG. Protein: CASSLWGGQGT. The whole CDR3 is CASSLWGGQGTQYF.

As to this clone: The read terminates 3 residues before the CDR3 end, so the remaining end is supplied by the germline J gene. The chain links TRBV7-2 to TRBJ1-2; maybe TRBD1 (6 bases). The CDR3 runs 13 residues. Germline lookup yields CDR1 SGHTA and CDR2 FQGNSA. CDR3 amino acids: CASSETGYDGYTF. CDR3 DNA (partial): TGTGCCAGCAGCGAGACAGGTTATGACGGC.

Worth noting for this clone: The missing CDR3 end, 3 residues past where the read stops, is filled in from the germline J gene. The chain couples TRBV5-6 to TRBJ2-3; D possibly uses TRBD1 or TRBD2 (5 bases each). Trimming stripped 2 bases from V and 1 base from J, with 11 bases between. CDR1 SGHDT and CDR2 YYEEEE come from the germline V gene. CDR3 length: 15 amino acids. The CDR3 spells CASSLSQGGTDTQYF. CDR3 DNA, as far as it was read: TGTGCCAGCAGCTTAAGCCAGGGAGGCACAGATACG.

In terms of frequency, this clone is medium-sized. The read is 3 residues too short to cover the CDR3 end, so that end is filled in from the germline J gene. The chain joins TRBV7-2 to TRBJ1-6, with TRBD1 identical over 7 bases. Trimming removed 1 base from V and 3 bases from J; junction bases left unmatched: 0. Germline CDR1 is SGHTA and CDR2 is FQGNSA. The CDR3 extends over 15 amino acids. Partial CDR3 DNA: TGTGCCAGCAGCTTAGGGACAGGCTATAATTCACCC. As protein: CASSLGTGYNSP. The whole CDR3 reads CASSLGTGYNSPLHF.

For this clone: With the read ending 3 residues before the CDR3 end, the germline J gene is used to fill in that end. In the same sample, other DNA sequences code for this CDR3. The rearrangement joins TRBV19 to TRBJ1-2; TRBD1 matches 11 bases. Germline V gene data show CDR1 as LNHDA and CDR2 as SQIVND (reference sequence). This CDR3 contains 15 residues. CDR3 bases read: TGTGCCAGTAGTGAGGACAGGGGGCCCCGCGGGGGT. This codes for CASSEDRGPRGG. The complete CDR3 protein is CASSEDRGPRGGYTF.

To note about this clone: Sequencing ends 3 residues short of the CDR3 end; the germline J gene provides the rest. The V gene is TRBV7-6, the J gene TRBJ2-7; no definite D call. In germline, CDR1 is SGHVS, CDR2 FNYEAQ. CDR3 length: 14 amino acids. V was clipped by 7 bases and J by 0 bases, with 13 bases between them. The sequenced part of the CDR3 DNA is TGTGCCAGCACCCCCACAGCTCACTCCTACGAG. Residues: CASTPTAHSYE. The entire CDR3 protein is CASTPTAHSYEQYF.

Of note for this clone: The DNA ends 3 residues before the CDR3 does, and the rest of the CDR3 is filled in from the germline J gene. V usage is TRBV12-3 or TRBV12-4 and J usage is TRBJ1-1; 7 positions agree with TRBD1. This CDR3 region has 15 residues. Trimming at V came to 5 bases and at J to 1 base, leaving 7 bases not matched to a gene. CDR3 bases read: TGTGCCAGCAGTCTAGGGACAGTTAAGAACACTGAA. Translation gives CASSLGTVKNTE. The whole CDR3 protein reads CASSLGTVKNTEAFF.

Notes on this clone: The read stops 3 residues short of the end of the CDR3; the missing end is completed from the germline J gene. This rearrangement joins TRBV10-3 to TRBJ1-2, with D tentatively TRBD1 (6 bases). Germline V CDR1 and CDR2: ENHRY, SYGVKD. There are 15 residues in the CDR3. The part of the CDR3 DNA that was read is TGTGCCATCAGTGGGGCTTCGACAGGAGATTTAGGC. It encodes CAISGASTGDLG. Given in full, the CDR3 is CAISGASTGDLGYTF.

As regards this clone: The junction does not match germline at one end; this may be a read error. The read is 3 residues too short to cover the CDR3 end, so that end is filled in from the germline J gene. Additional DNA sequences in this sample encode the identical CDR3. V is TRBV18 and J is TRBJ1-3, with D tentatively TRBD1 (6 bases). CDR1 is KGHSH and CDR2 is LQKENI in the germline V gene. The CDR3 covers 16 residues. The sequenced part of the CDR3 DNA is TGTGCCAGCTCACCACAGGGGGTTGACTCTGGAAACACT. It yields the protein CASSPQGVDSGNT. The whole CDR3 protein reads CASSPQGVDSGNTIYF.

Comments on this clone: At one end, the junction sequence differs from germline, possibly due to a read error. The read halts 3 residues ahead of the CDR3 end, with the missing end drawn from the germline J gene. The chain combines TRBV4-2 with TRBJ1-2; tentative D call: TRBD1 (6 bases). Germline CDR1 and CDR2: LGHNA and YNFKEQ. The CDR3 is 14 amino acids. Incomplete CDR3 DNA: TGCGCCAGCAGCCAAGGGGACACTGCCTATGGC. This translates into CASSQGDTAYG. The CDR3 in its entirety is CASSQGDTAYGYTF.

Points on this clone: The CDR3 end lies 3 residues beyond the end of the read and is filled in from the germline J gene. Different DNA sequences within this sample yield the same CDR3. The chain uses TRBV28 and TRBJ2-7; no clear D gene. The germline CDR1 and CDR2 sequences are MDHEN and SYDVKM. Trimming took 11 bases from V and 0 from J, leaving 14 bases between them. The CDR3 totals 13 residues. Incomplete CDR3 DNA: TGTGCCGTGTGCACCCTAAGCTCCTACGAG. This encodes CAVCTLSSYE. Given in full, the CDR3 is CAVCTLSSYEQYF. The full variable domain, with the rest looked up from reference TRBV28 and TRBJ2-7, is DVKVTQSSRYLVKRTGEKVFLECVQDMDHENMFWYRQDPGLGLRLIYFSYDVKMKEKGDIPEGYSVSREKKERFSLILESASTNQTSMYLCAVCTLSSYEQYFGPGTRLTVT.